A single sample is the source of the 3 T cell receptor beta chains below, sequenced in a study of T cell responses to AZD1222 COVID-19 vaccine. Some clones are missing from TCRdb's copy, which holds only in-frame ones; the method was immunoSEQ multiplex PCR. The profile shows about 150,000 clones, roughly 89% of them singletons. The sequencing used peripheral blood, collected 28 days after the second AZD1222 dose. These receptors originate from an adult who received the AZD1222 COVID-19 vaccine.

This clone was recorded a few times. The J gene is TRBJ2-1, the V gene TRBV18; tentatively, D is TRBD2 (7 bases). Per germline, CDR1 KGHSH and CDR2 LQKENI. The CDR3 spans 15 residues. Trimming cost V 2 bases and J 8 bases, with 16 bases left between them. CDR3 nucleotide sequence: TGTGCCAGCTCACCAGGGCGGGGGCTTTGGGATGAGCAGTTCTTC. Translation: CASSPGRGLWDEQFF.

The V call is TRBV18, the J call TRBJ1-2, with 8 nucleotides matching TRBD1. Germline CDR1 reads KGHSH; CDR2 reads LQKENI. V gave up 3 bases and J gave up 3 bases; unmatched junction bases: 3. The CDR3 has 14 residues. CDR3 residues: CASSPGQDHYGYTF. The CDR3 region has the DNA TGTGCCAGCTCACCGGGACAGGACCACTATGGCTACACCTTC.

The CDR3 loop is CASSLAGTGLYGYTF. The CDR3 region has the DNA TGTGCCAGCAGCTTAGCCGGGACAGGGCTTTATGGCTACACCTTC. The rearrangement joins TRBV11-2 to TRBJ1-2, with 9 bases identical to TRBD1. The CDR3 covers 15 residues. Unmatched junction bases numbered 5, after V lost 1 base and J lost 5 bases. Germline-derived CDR1 and CDR2 are SGHAT and FQNNGV.